Below are 26 T cell receptor beta chains sequenced from a single sample in a study of CD8+ T cells in alopecia areata. cDNA prepared by RNA extraction and subsequent reverse transcription served as the template for sequencing. Measured with immunoSEQ multiplex PCR; TCRdb has only the in-frame clones, and not every one. Among 55,000 to 65,000 clones listed, about 40% were seen once. The source material was NKG2D-low CD8+ T cells sorted from blood. The source of these receptors is a human donor with alopecia areata.

CDR3 in DNA: TGTGCCAGCAGCTTATGGGACACTGAAGCTTTCTTT. Translated: CASSLWDTEAFF. This rearrangement joins TRBV11-2 to TRBJ1-1, with D unresolved. Trimming removed 2 bases from V and 3 bases from J, with 4 bases in between. The CDR3 has 12 amino acids. Germline V lookup: CDR1 SGHAT, CDR2 FQNNGV.

The chain is built from TRBV28 and TRBJ2-7; the D gene is possibly TRBD1 (6 bases). The germline gives CDR1 MDHEN, CDR2 SYDVKM. The CDR3 runs to 16 residues. V lost 2 bases and J 3 bases, leaving 17 bases between the germline ends. CDR3 sequence reads: CASSLDRDMYGYEQYF. The CDR3 DNA is TGTGCCAGCAGTTTAGATAGGGACATGTACGGCTACGAGCAGTACTTC.

This clone has more than one count but fewer than ten. The rearrangement joins TRBV5-1 to TRBJ1-1, with 7 positions matching TRBD1. CDR1 and CDR2 (germline): SGHRS, YFSETQ. This CDR3 spans 16 amino acids. Trimming removed 4 bases from V and 0 bases from J; junction bases left unmatched: 9. CDR3 coding DNA: TGCGCCAGCAGCCGGGACAGCCGAGCGATGAACACTGAAGCTTTCTTT. Translated, it gives CASSRDSRAMNTEAFF.

The chain carries TRBV27 and TRBJ2-2, with 15 positions matching TRBD2. The V gene's germline CDR1 is MNHEY and CDR2 SMNVEV (reference sequence). CDR3 size: 16 residues. V lost 6 bases to trimming and J lost 1 base; unmatched junction nucleotides: 0. The CDR3 sequence: CASRGLAGGNTGELFF. In nucleotides, the CDR3 is TGTGCCAGCAGGGGACTAGCGGGAGGGAACACCGGGGAGCTGTTTTTT.

A note on this clone: The junction does not match germline at one end; this may be a read error. The rearrangement joins TRBV5-1 to TRBJ2-5; 10 bases match TRBD2. Germline CDR1 reads SGHRS; CDR2 reads YFSETQ. The CDR3 has 12 amino acids. The CDR3 sequence: CASSASGTSEDF. The CDR3 bases are TGCGCCAGCAGCGCCTCCGGGACTAGCGAAGACTTC.

Only a few counts were recorded for this clone. This sequence joins TRBV7-9 and TRBJ1-6, with 7 bases aligning to TRBD1. This CDR3 region has 15 residues. From germline, CDR1 is SEHNR and CDR2 FQNEAQ (reference sequence). The trim removed 5 bases at V and 10 bases at J, leaving 11 bases unmatched. For the CDR3, the DNA is TGTGCCAGCAGCATTCTAGACAGGGTCGGGTCACCCCTCCACTTT. This encodes CASSILDRVGSPLHF.

This clone was counted a few times. The chain combines TRBV14 with TRBJ1-1, with 7 positions matching TRBD1. CDR1 and CDR2 from the germline V gene are SGHDN and FVKESK. The CDR3 is 14 residues long. V was pared by 3 bases and J by 0 bases, with 1 base of the junction left unmatched. DNA for the CDR3: TGTGCCAGCAGCCACACAGGGGTGAACACTGAAGCTTTCTTT. Translation: CASSHTGVNTEAFF. Supplemented by reference TRBV14 and TRBJ1-1, the full variable domain reads EAGVTQFPSHSVIEKGQTVTLRCDPISGHDNLYWYRRVMGKEIKFLLHFVKESKQDESGMPNNRFLAERTGGTYSTLKVQPAELEDSGVYFCASSHTGVNTEAFFGQGTRLTVV.

There are a few counts of this clone. The rearrangement uses TRBV13 and TRBJ2-1; TRBD1 matches 8 bases. There are 12 residues in the CDR3. The V gene's germline CDR1 is PRHDT and CDR2 FYEKMQ (reference sequence). The junction had 3 bases not matched to a gene; V was cut back by 6 bases and J by 8 bases. The CDR3 coding sequence is TGTGCCAGCAGTCAGGGGGCATATGAGCAGTTCTTC. Residues: CASSQGAYEQFF. The whole variable domain, filled in from reference TRBV13 and TRBJ2-1, reads AAGVIQSPRHLIKEKRETATLKCYPIPRHDTVYWYQQGPGQDPQFLISFYEKMQSDKGSIPDRFSAQQFSDYHSELNMSSLELGDSALYFCASSQGAYEQFFGPGTRLTVL.

The V and J genes are TRBV7-9 and TRBJ1-2, with TRBD1 matching over 8 bases. V lost 4 bases and J lost 2; bases outside the gene matches: 12. Per the germline V gene, CDR1 is SEHNR and CDR2 is FQNEAQ (reference sequence). There are 17 residues in the CDR3. As DNA, the CDR3 is TGTGCCAGCAGCTCTCCGGGACAGGTGGTGGGGAACTATGGCTACACCTTC. This gives the protein CASSSPGQVVGNYGYTF.

The V and J genes are TRBV29-1 and TRBJ2-2, with 7 bases lining up with TRBD1. Germline V gene data show CDR1 as SQVTM and CDR2 as ANQGSEA. This CDR3 spans 10 amino acids. J was trimmed by 10 bases and V by 7 bases; bases with no gene match: 3. CDR3 bases: TGCAGCGCACAGGGGAAGGAGCTGTTTTTT. It codes for CSAQGKELFF.

The V gene is TRBV4-3, the J gene TRBJ1-6, with D unresolved. The V end lost 1 base, the J end lost 0 bases, and 10 bases lay between the germline ends. CDR3 size: 17 residues. The germline V gene encodes CDR1 LGHNA and CDR2 YSLEER. CDR3 amino acids: CASSQGYQSSYNSPLHF. CDR3 DNA: TGCGCCAGCAGCCAAGGGTACCAGAGCTCCTATAATTCACCCCTCCACTTT.

The rearrangement joins TRBV2 to TRBJ2-4, with TRBD1 matching over 8 bases. The CDR3 is 16 residues long. Trimming cost V 8 bases and J 0 bases; bases outside gene matches: 9. From germline, CDR1 is SNHLY and CDR2 FYNNEI. CDR3 sequence reads: CASGTGTGLAKNIQYF. Written as DNA, the CDR3 is TGTGCCAGCGGAACCGGGACAGGCCTAGCCAAAAACATTCAGTACTTC. The entire variable domain, with the rest obtained from reference TRBV2 and TRBJ2-4, is as follows: EPEVTQTPSHQVTQMGQEVILRCVPISNHLYFYWYRQILGQKVEFLVSFYNNEISEKSEIFDDQFSVERPDGSNFTLKIRSTKLEDSAMYFCASGTGTGLAKNIQYFGAGTRLSVL.

The chain carries TRBV7-8 and TRBJ2-2, with TRBD1 as a possible D gene (5 bases). The CDR3 is made up of 16 amino acids. The V and J ends lost 6 bases and 1 base respectively, with 15 bases between them. Germline V lookup: CDR1 SGHVS, CDR2 FQNEAQ. CDR3 sequence reads: CASRSPGRENTGELFF. The CDR3 region has the DNA TGTGCCAGCAGGTCACCCGGCAGGGAGAACACCGGGGAGCTGTTTTTT.

The chain is built from TRBV11-2 and TRBJ1-5, with D possibly TRBD1 on 5 matching bases. The CDR3 is 15 amino acids. V gave up 2 bases and J gave up 9 bases, with 17 bases separating them. Germline V CDR1 and CDR2: SGHAT, FQNNGV. The CDR3 loop is CASSLRAGAAWPQHF. In nucleotides, the CDR3 is TGTGCCAGCAGCTTAAGGGCCGGGGCCGCTTGGCCCCAGCATTTT.

The V gene is TRBV11-2, the J gene TRBJ2-5; TRBD1 is a possible D gene (6 bases). Germline loops: CDR1 SGHAT, CDR2 FQNNGV. Trimming removed 4 bases at V and 5 bases at J, with 14 bases between. This CDR3 contains 14 residues. The CDR3 here is CASSYFRTVETQYF. DNA for the CDR3: TGTGCCAGCAGCTACTTTCGGACAGTGGAGACCCAGTACTTC.

The chain links TRBV27 to TRBJ2-7; D perhaps matches TRBD2 (6 bases). With 2 bases removed from V and 2 bases from J, the gap between germline ends came to 7 bases. Germline values: CDR1 MNHEY, CDR2 SMNVEV (reference sequence). The CDR3 contains 13 residues. The CDR3 here is CASSLAGTYEQYF. The CDR3 DNA follows: TGTGCCAGCAGTTTAGCGGGGACCTACGAGCAGTACTTC.

This clone came up a few times. CDR3 sequence: CASSARDPGSYEQYF. The CDR3 bases are TGTGCCAGCAGCGCTCGGGACCCAGGCTCCTACGAGCAGTACTTC. The rearrangement uses TRBV7-9 and TRBJ2-7; D tentatively reads TRBD1 or TRBD2 (5 bases each). V lost 5 bases, J lost 0 bases, and 14 bases lay in between. The V gene's germline CDR1 is SEHNR and CDR2 FQNEAQ (reference sequence). This CDR3 region has 15 residues.

The count of this clone is one. The V call is TRBV6-6, the J call TRBJ2-5; 10 nucleotides line up with TRBD1. V lost 4 bases to trimming and J lost 4 bases; unmatched junction nucleotides: 6. The CDR3 extends over 15 amino acids. The germline CDR1 and CDR2 sequences are MNHNY and SVGAGI (reference sequence). The CDR3 region is CASSSAWTGGETQYF. The CDR3 nucleotides read TGTGCCAGCAGTTCCGCCTGGACAGGGGGAGAGACCCAGTACTTC.

V and J are TRBV5-1 and TRBJ2-7; perhaps TRBD1 as D (7 bases). CDR1 is SGHRS, CDR2 YFSETQ, per germline. V was shortened by 0 bases and J by 5 bases, with 12 bases between the two germline ends. The CDR3 extends over 14 amino acids. Here the CDR3 reads CASSLDRGGNEQYF. CDR3 in DNA: TGCGCCAGCAGCTTGGACAGGGGAGGTAACGAGCAGTACTTC.

This chain connects TRBV7-9 to TRBJ2-5, with 9 positions matching TRBD1. Trimming at V came to 5 bases and at J to 3 bases, leaving 4 bases not matched to a gene. There are 14 residues in the CDR3. The germline CDR1 and CDR2 sequences are SEHNR and FQNEAQ (reference sequence). CDR3 nucleotides: TGTGCCAGCAGCCCCTGGACAGGGGAAGAGACCCAGTACTTC. As protein: CASSPWTGEETQYF.

The table lists this clone with a few counts. The J gene is TRBJ1-2, the V gene TRBV5-1; possibly TRBD1 for D (5 bases). Trimming took 9 bases from V and 6 from J, leaving 18 bases between them. This CDR3 has 13 residues. Germline lookup yields CDR1 SGHRS and CDR2 YFSETQ. The chain's CDR3 is CATKVGDGDGYTF. CDR3 sequence (DNA): TGCGCCACCAAGGTGGGGGATGGCGATGGCTACACCTTC.

This clone was seen a handful of times. This chain uses TRBV30 with TRBJ2-1, with 9 bases aligning to TRBD2. Trimming cost V 1 base and J 7 bases; bases outside gene matches: 8. In germline, CDR1 is GTSNPN, CDR2 SVGIG (reference sequence). This CDR3 has 15 residues. The CDR3 DNA reads TGTGCCTGGAGTGGGCGGGAGGGCCTCGGGAATGAGCAGTTCTTC. Its protein product is CAWSGREGLGNEQFF.

CDR3 amino acids: CASSQGTGYSTEAFF. CDR3 DNA: TGCGCCAGCAGCCAGGGTACAGGGTATAGCACTGAAGCTTTCTTT. The chain combines TRBV4-1 with TRBJ1-1; the D gene is possibly TRBD1 (6 bases). The CDR3 consists of 15 residues. V shed 3 bases and J shed 4 bases, with 15 bases lying between them. In germline, CDR1 is MGHRA, CDR2 YSYEKL.

The chain employs TRBV2 and TRBJ2-5, with D hard to call. CDR1 and CDR2 (germline): SNHLY, FYNNEI. The CDR3 runs to 13 residues. V was trimmed by 7 bases and J by 5 bases, leaving 14 bases between them. CDR3 protein: CASTDTYLETQYF. CDR3 coding DNA: TGTGCCAGCACAGACACCTATCTTGAGACCCAGTACTTC.

The chain couples TRBV7-8 to TRBJ1-2; 7 positions agree with TRBD1. The CDR3 covers 14 residues. V trimming: 5 bases; J trimming: 4 bases; junction bases outside the gene matches: 7. From germline, CDR1 is SGHVS and CDR2 FQNEAQ. The DNA of the CDR3 is TGTGCCAGCAGCCACGGACAGGCCAGCTATGGCTACACCTTC. It specifies CASSHGQASYGYTF.

V is TRBV7-3 and J is TRBJ2-3, with 8 bases matching TRBD2. V was clipped by 4 bases and J by 5 bases; unmatched bases: 2. Germline V gene lookup returns CDR1 SGHTA and CDR2 FQGTGA. This CDR3 spans 13 amino acids. The CDR3: CASSSLAGDTQYF. CDR3 nucleotide sequence: TGTGCCAGCAGCTCCCTAGCGGGAGATACGCAGTATTTT.